This T cell receptor beta chain emerged from a study of T cell changes during pregnancy in multiple sclerosis. Repertoires were generated with immunoSEQ multiplex PCR, while TCRdb's copy carries only in-frame clones and drops some. The data show 95,000 to 100,000 clones, more than 85% seen once. V shed 9 bases and J shed 4 bases, with 5 bases lying between them. Germline assignment: CDR1 SGHRS and CDR2 YFSETQ. The CDR3 consists of 9 residues. The chain carries TRBV5-1 and TRBJ2-7, with unresolved D. Material: peripheral blood, obtained in the second trimester of pregnancy. The sequence derives from a female donor with multiple sclerosis, enrolled in a pregnancy study. The CDR3 loop is CATPYEQYF. Written as DNA, the CDR3 is TGCGCCACCCCTTACGAGCAGTACTTC.